Following are 3 T cell receptor beta chains from one sample sequenced in a study of T cell responses to AZD1222 COVID-19 vaccine. Some clones are missing from TCRdb's copy, which holds only in-frame ones; the method was immunoSEQ multiplex PCR. The sample lists tens of thousands of clones; roughly nine tenths were seen once. The material sequenced was peripheral blood, taken on day 0 of AZD1222 vaccination. These receptors were taken from an adult in good health.

The rearrangement joins TRBV6-5 to TRBJ2-7, with 7 bases lining up with TRBD2. Germline V gene data show CDR1 as MNHEY and CDR2 as SVGAGI. There are 16 residues in the CDR3. J lost 1 base, V lost 0 bases, and 6 bases had no gene match. For the CDR3, the DNA is TGTGCCAGCAGTTACTCGATAAGGGACTATTCCTACGAGCAGTACTTC. It is translated as CASSYSIRDYSYEQYF.

The CDR3 nucleotides are TGTGCCAGCAGTGAAAGGATGGAGGGAGTCTATGGCTACACCTTC. It is translated as CASSERMEGVYGYTF. The V call is TRBV6-1, the J call TRBJ1-2; unclear D gene. Per germline, CDR1 MNHNS and CDR2 SASEGT. This CDR3 spans 15 amino acids. Trimming pared 2 bases from V and 4 bases from J, leaving 14 bases between.

The V and J genes are TRBV7-9 and TRBJ1-6; D gene unclear. The CDR3 sequence is 14 residues long. The V end lost 1 base, the J end lost 10 bases, and 11 bases lay between the germline ends. Germline V gene data show CDR1 as SEHNR and CDR2 as FQNEAQ (reference sequence). In DNA form, the CDR3 reads TGTGCCAGCAGCTTAGGAGGGTTGGGGTCACCCCTCCACTTT. Translated: CASSLGGLGSPLHF.